These T cell receptor beta chains were read from a single sample in a study of OX40 agonist ivuxolimab in advanced cancers. Assay: immunoSEQ multiplex PCR; the TCRdb copy retains only in-frame clones and omits some. The sample holds about 100,000 clones, 89% seen once. The source was CD4+ or CD8+ T cells sorted from blood, collected in a trial of the OX40 agonist ivuxolimab. The source of these receptors is an adult with an advanced solid tumor such as melanoma, head and neck, liver or kidney cancer. CDR3s include the opening cysteine and the closing phenylalanine or tryptophan. A D gene is named only where the DNA matches it firmly. Part of the rows lack a size; the others show once, few, many or a class for expanded clones.

j_call	v_call	clone_size	d_call	cdr3_nt	cdr3_aa
TRBJ2-1	TRBV5-4	NA	NA	TGTGCCAGCAGCAAGGGACCGGCCGAGCAGTTCTTC	CASSKGPAEQFF
TRBJ1-2	TRBV19	few	TRBD1	TGTGCCAGTAGTTCACCGGGACAGGGAGACTATGGCTACACCTTC	CASSSPGQGDYGYTF
TRBJ1-6	TRBV6-5	NA	NA	TGTGCCAGCAGTTCACAGCCCTATAATTCACCCCTCCACTTT	CASSSQPYNSPLHF
TRBJ1-2	TRBV9	NA	TRBD1	TGTGCCAGCAGCACAACAGGGGGCTCCTATGGCTACACCTTC	CASSTTGGSYGYTF
TRBJ2-7	TRBV19	once	TRBD1	TGTGCCAGTAGTACGTCCCGGGACAGGGGGCCGGTAGCCTACGAGCAGTACTTC	CASSTSRDRGPVAYEQYF
TRBJ2-5	TRBV11-1	NA	NA	TGTGCCAGCAGCCCCAGGGAGACCCAGTACTTC	CASSPRETQYF
TRBJ1-2	TRBV27	NA	NA	TGTGCCAGCAGTCCCCTTCGGGGAGCTACCTATGGCTACACCTTC	CASSPLRGATYGYTF
TRBJ2-3	TRBV29-1	NA	TRBD2	TGCAGCGTTCCACTAGCGGGATCTGATACGCAGTATTTT	CSVPLAGSDTQYF
TRBJ1-2	TRBV28	NA	NA	TGTGCCAGCAGTTCCCTCGGACTGGATAACACCTTC	CASSSLGLDNTF
TRBJ2-1	TRBV6-1	NA	TRBD2	TGTGCCAGCAGTGATCCGGGACTAGCGGGAGTAAATGAGCAGTTCTTC	CASSDPGLAGVNEQFF